Each of the 32 T cell receptor beta chains below was sequenced from the same sample in a study of human T cells and chemical hapten exposure. TCRdb reprocessed the RACE reads via MiXCR and lists one record per CDR3 protein. The sample has about 110,000 distinct CDR3 sequences, 12% seen once. Time point given: pre-sensitization, week 0. The treatment denotes: therapeutic diphenylcyclopropenone sensitization with weekly scalp DPC. Sequencing was performed on whole blood, taken in connection with sensitization to the hapten diphenylcyclopropenone (DPC). The receptors here all came from a woman aged 50 to 65 with alopecia areata. Some clones in this sample may be carry-over from other donors' samples.

The genes are TRBV19 and TRBJ2-5; perhaps TRBD1 as D (8 bases). The CDR3 is made up of 13 amino acids. Germline V gene lookup returns CDR1 LNHDA and CDR2 SQIVND (reference sequence). The ends were cut back, 9 bases at V and 1 base at J, with 12 bases in the middle. CDR3 in amino acids: CASGGTGQETQYF. The CDR3 bases are TGTGCCAGCGGGGGGACAGGCCAAGAGACCCAGTACTTC.

V usage is TRBV10-2 and J usage is TRBJ2-5; 7 positions match TRBD2. Germline V gene lookup returns CDR1 WSHSY and CDR2 SAAADI. This CDR3 region has 14 residues. V lost 6 bases and J lost 5; bases outside the gene matches: 9. The CDR3 here is CASSPTSVVETQYF. For the CDR3, the DNA is TGCGCCAGCAGCCCCACTAGCGTCGTGGAGACCCAGTACTTC.

V gene TRBV18 combines with J gene TRBJ2-5, with D possibly being TRBD1 (5 bases). The length of the CDR3 is 14 residues. CDR1 and CDR2 (germline): KGHSH, LQKENI. V was trimmed by 0 bases and J by 5 bases, leaving 10 bases between them. The CDR3: CASSPPGRRETQYF. The CDR3 DNA is TGTGCCAGCTCACCACCGGGGCGGCGGGAGACCCAGTACTTC.

This chain uses TRBV6-2 or TRBV6-3 with TRBJ2-1, with D tentatively TRBD1 or TRBD2 (5 bases each). CDR3 length: 15 residues. The germline gives CDR1 MNHEY, CDR2 SVGEGT. V gave up 4 bases and J gave up 2 bases, with 12 bases separating them. As DNA, the CDR3 is TGTGCCAGCAGTTTCGGGACCCTAACCTACAATGAGCAGTTCTTC. Amino acid sequence: CASSFGTLTYNEQFF.

This chain connects TRBV7-9 to TRBJ1-3, with D possibly being TRBD1 (5 bases). Germline V gives CDR1 SEHNR, CDR2 FQNEAQ (reference sequence). This CDR3 contains 17 residues. V lost 3 bases to trimming and J lost 0 bases, with 15 bases between them. The CDR3 DNA reads as TGTGCCAGCAGCTTCTCGGCGTGGGGCCGCTCTGGAAACACCATATATTTT. Its translation: CASSFSAWGRSGNTIYF.

This clonotype has more than one count but fewer than ten. The V call is TRBV4-1, the J call TRBJ1-6; D unclear. The ends were cut back, 2 bases at V and 0 bases at J, with 20 bases in the middle. The CDR3 totals 20 residues. Germline CDR1 is MGHRA and CDR2 is YSYEKL. CDR3 region: CASSQKPPGVLSSYNSPLHF. In DNA form, the CDR3 reads TGCGCCAGCAGCCAAAAGCCCCCCGGGGTCCTAAGCTCCTATAATTCACCCCTCCACTTT.

The genes are TRBV7-2 and TRBJ1-2; D is unresolved. The V end was cut by 4 bases, the J end by 0 bases, with 9 bases between. In germline, CDR1 is SGHTA, CDR2 FQGNSA. This CDR3 is 14 amino acids long. In nucleotides, the CDR3 is TGTGCCAGCAGCTATGACGGTACTAACTATGGCTACACCTTC. Residues: CASSYDGTNYGYTF.

This clonotype was detected ten times or more. The J gene is TRBJ2-1, the V gene TRBV28; TRBD2 is a possible D gene (6 bases). Deletions cut 3 bases from V and 7 bases from J, with 7 bases between. The CDR3 has 12 residues. Germline CDR1 reads MDHEN; CDR2 reads SYDVKM. Here the CDR3 reads CASSLGGNEQFF. The CDR3 DNA is TGTGCCAGCAGTTTGGGGGGTAATGAGCAGTTCTTC.

This clonotype was counted between two and nine times. The chain uses TRBV7-9 and TRBJ2-2, with D unresolved. CDR3 length equals 13 residues. Trimming cost V 0 bases and J 6 bases, with 5 bases left between them. Per germline, CDR1 SEHNR and CDR2 FQNEAQ (reference sequence). CDR3 protein: CASSLAPPGELFF. The CDR3 DNA is TGTGCCAGCAGCTTAGCGCCCCCCGGGGAGCTGTTTTTT. Supplemented by reference TRBV7-9 and TRBJ2-2, the full variable domain reads DTGVSQNPRHKITKRGQNVTFRCDPISEHNRLYWYRQTLGQGPEFLTYFQNEAQLEKSRLLSDRFSAERPKGSFSTLEIQRTEQGDSAMYLCASSLAPPGELFFGEGSRLTVL.

The chain recombines TRBV12-3 or TRBV12-4 with TRBJ1-2; tentatively, D is TRBD1 (6 bases). V lost 7 bases and J 0 bases, leaving 12 bases between the germline ends. The CDR3 runs to 14 residues. The CDR3 region is CASTQDSTNYGYTF. The CDR3 nucleotides read TGTGCCAGCACCCAGGACAGTACTAACTATGGCTACACCTTC.

The V gene is TRBV3-1, the J gene TRBJ1-6, with TRBD1 as a possible D gene (5 bases). This CDR3 comprises 14 residues. Deletions cut 0 bases from V and 14 bases from J, with 14 bases between. Germline V gene lookup returns CDR1 LGHDT and CDR2 YNNKEL (reference sequence). DNA for the CDR3: TGTGCCAGCAGCCAAGAAGGGGTCCTCAGGACCCTCCACTTT. This gives the protein CASSQEGVLRTLHF.

This clonotype was observed at least ten times. The J gene is TRBJ1-2, the V gene TRBV7-6; TRBD1 might be the D (5 bases). Germline V lookup: CDR1 SGHVS, CDR2 FNYEAQ. Trimming pared 5 bases from V and 4 bases from J, leaving 14 bases between. This CDR3 is built from 14 residues. The DNA for the CDR3 is TGTGCCAGCAGCCCGTCGGGGGGAGGCTATGGCTACACCTTC. This translates into CASSPSGGGYGYTF.

The CDR3 nucleotides are TGTGCCATCAGTGCGGGACAGCCCATCACAGATACGCAGTATTTT. Residues: CAISAGQPITDTQYF. This rearrangement joins TRBV10-3 to TRBJ2-3; 7 nucleotides line up with TRBD1. The CDR3 loop spans 15 amino acids. Germline CDR1 ENHRY, CDR2 SYGVKD. The J segment lost 2 bases and the V segment lost 4 bases, leaving 6 bases of the junction unmatched.

The CDR3 loop reads CASSSWVPEAFF. The CDR3 DNA reads TGTGCCAGCAGCTCCTGGGTTCCTGAAGCTTTCTTT. The J gene is TRBJ1-1, the V gene TRBV3-1; D not resolved. This CDR3 comprises 12 residues. Germline V gives CDR1 LGHDT, CDR2 YNNKEL (reference sequence). Between the trimmed V and J ends, which lost 5 bases and 6 bases, there was a span of 10 bases. Complete variable domain (other parts from reference TRBV3-1 and TRBJ1-1): DTAVSQTPKYLVTQMGNDKSIKCEQNLGHDTMYWYKQDSKKFLKIMFSYNNKELIINETVPNRFSPKSPDKAHLNLHINSLELGDSAVYFCASSSWVPEAFFGQGTRLTVV.

The chain combines TRBV11-2 with TRBJ1-1; 7 nucleotides align to TRBD1. This CDR3 is built from 15 residues. Germline V gene lookup returns CDR1 SGHAT and CDR2 FQNNGV. V shed 5 bases, J shed 0 bases, and the junction held 6 bases outside the gene matches. The CDR3 sequence is CASSQMTGMNTEAFF. The CDR3 DNA reads as TGTGCCAGCAGCCAAATGACAGGGATGAACACTGAAGCTTTCTTT.

CDR3 nucleotides: TGTGCCAGCAGCTTAGTATTGCAGAACACCGGGGAGCTGTTTTTT. Translated: CASSLVLQNTGELFF. The genes are TRBV11-2 and TRBJ2-2; D not resolved. The germline V and J ends were trimmed by 1 base and 1 base, with 7 bases remaining between them. Germline V gene sequence: CDR1 SGHAT, CDR2 FQNNGV. The CDR3 has 15 residues. Looking up the rest from reference TRBV11-2 and TRBJ2-2 gives the full variable domain: EAGVAQSPRYKIIEKRQSVAFWCNPISGHATLYWYQQILGQGPKLLIQFQNNGVVDDSQLPKDRFSAERLKGVDSTLKIQPAKLEDSAVYLCASSLVLQNTGELFFGEGSRLTVL.

This clonotype was counted many times. The V gene is TRBV7-6, the J gene TRBJ2-3; 8 nucleotides line up with TRBD2. With 4 bases clipped from V and 10 bases from J, the junction kept 7 bases outside the gene matches. Germline V gives CDR1 SGHVS, CDR2 FNYEAQ. The CDR3 runs to 13 residues. The CDR3 is CASSSLPSGSQYF. CDR3 coding DNA: TGTGCCAGCAGCTCTCTACCTAGCGGGTCGCAGTATTTT.

This clonotype was counted ten times or more. The V call is TRBV12-3 or TRBV12-4, the J call TRBJ1-5; D is undetermined. The CDR3 is made up of 12 amino acids. V was shortened by 2 bases and J by 5 bases, with 4 bases between the two germline ends. The CDR3 reads CASSLPYQPQHF. In nucleotides, the CDR3 is TGTGCCAGCAGTTTACCCTATCAGCCCCAGCATTTT.

This clonotype has more than one count but fewer than ten. The genes are TRBV7-2 and TRBJ1-1; no clear D gene. The CDR3 is 16 residues long. V was cut by 3 bases and J by 5 bases, with 19 bases left in between. CDR1 and CDR2 (germline): SGHTA, FQGNSA. As DNA, the CDR3 is TGTGCCAGCAGCTTGAACGTCGGTGGTACAACTACTGAAGCTTTCTTT. Protein product: CASSLNVGGTTTEAFF.

The genes are TRBV29-1 and TRBJ2-1; D call uncertain. This CDR3 contains 12 residues. Germline V gives CDR1 SQVTM, CDR2 ANQGSEA. V was trimmed by 4 bases and J by 7 bases, leaving 11 bases between them. The CDR3 DNA sequence: TGCAGCGTTGGGCCCCCTCTTAATGAGCAGTTCTTC. Translated: CSVGPPLNEQFF.

The V call is TRBV28, the J call TRBJ1-1; a weak D match, TRBD1 (5 bases). CDR3 length equals 14 residues. Germline V gives CDR1 MDHEN, CDR2 SYDVKM. Trimming removed 8 bases at V and 5 bases at J, with 18 bases between. The DNA of the CDR3 is TGTGCCAGCTTATTTGGGGGGTCGAGGACTGAAGCTTTCTTT. It codes for CASLFGGSRTEAFF.

This clonotype was detected only a few times. The chain is built from TRBV29-1 and TRBJ2-1; D possibly matches TRBD1 or TRBD2 (6 bases each). CDR1 is SQVTM and CDR2 is ANQGSEA in the germline V gene. This CDR3 spans 14 amino acids. V was pared by 7 bases and J by 2 bases, with 15 bases between. CDR3 nucleotides: TGCAGCGGTACTAATCGGGGGCCCTACAATGAGCAGTTCTTC. Translated: CSGTNRGPYNEQFF.

This clonotype was seen a handful of times. The chain carries TRBV5-5 and TRBJ2-7, with D perhaps matching TRBD1 (5 bases). The CDR3 has 13 residues. Germline assignment: CDR1 SGHKS and CDR2 YYEKEE (reference sequence). Trimming pared 2 bases from V and 4 bases from J, leaving 10 bases between. CDR3 amino acids: CASSLNRNYEQYF. The CDR3 DNA follows: TGTGCCAGCAGCTTAAACAGGAATTACGAGCAGTACTTC.

This clonotype has a count of ten or more. The rearrangement links TRBV28 to TRBJ2-5; tentative D call: TRBD2 (5 bases). Germline values: CDR1 MDHEN, CDR2 SYDVKM. Trimming stripped 8 bases from V and 5 bases from J, with 18 bases between. The CDR3 is 14 amino acids. The CDR3 DNA follows: TGTGCCAGCCTAAAAGCACTAGGTTCCGAGACCCAGTACTTC. Amino acid sequence: CASLKALGSETQYF.

The V call is TRBV7-9, the J call TRBJ2-5; no firm D call. Per the germline V gene, CDR1 is SEHNR and CDR2 is FQNEAQ (reference sequence). The CDR3 runs to 15 residues. V was trimmed by 1 base and J by 3 bases, leaving 12 bases between them. The chain's CDR3 is CASSLDYVPKETQYF. CDR3 nucleotides: TGTGCCAGCAGCTTAGACTATGTGCCGAAAGAGACCCAGTACTTC.

The table lists this clonotype with a few counts. The rearrangement uses TRBV6-5 and TRBJ2-6; D is tentatively TRBD1 or TRBD2 (6 bases each). CDR1 is MNHEY, CDR2 SVGAGI, per germline. CDR3 length equals 15 residues. The ends were cut back, 7 bases at V and 3 bases at J, with 13 bases in the middle. CDR3 amino acids: CASTTRGLGANVLTF. CDR3 DNA: TGTGCCAGCACCACCCGGGGGCTTGGGGCCAACGTCCTGACTTTC.

This clonotype was found many times. The chain joins TRBV5-1 to TRBJ2-5; TRBD2 agrees at 8 bases. CDR3 length equals 15 residues. Germline V gene sequence: CDR1 SGHRS, CDR2 YFSETQ. Germline trimming cut 0 bases from V and 4 bases from J; bases unmatched to any gene: 5. The CDR3 sequence is CASSLEGLDGETQYF. The CDR3, as DNA: TGCGCCAGCAGCTTGGAGGGACTAGATGGAGAGACCCAGTACTTC.

This clonotype was counted ten times or more. The chain couples TRBV18 to TRBJ2-5; maybe TRBD1 (5 bases). Germline values: CDR1 KGHSH, CDR2 LQKENI. Trimming left V 3 bases short and J 1 base short, with 9 bases between. CDR3 length: 14 residues. The CDR3 is CASSPDSTQETQYF. Written as DNA, the CDR3 is TGTGCCAGCTCACCTGACAGCACCCAAGAGACCCAGTACTTC.

The table lists this clonotype with many counts. The gene calls are TRBV21-1 and TRBJ1-5; the listed D gene, TRBD1, was not tested against the DNA. TRBV21-1 is given as a pseudogene. This CDR3 spans 15 amino acids. In DNA, the CDR3 is TGTGCCAGCAGCGGTATATCAGGGGGCGGTCAGCCCCAGCATTTT. Its translation is CASSGISGGGQPQHF.

The V and J genes are TRBV14 and TRBJ1-2; D call uncertain. Germline lookup yields CDR1 SGHDN and CDR2 FVKESK. The length of the CDR3 is 12 residues. V shed 4 bases and J shed 5 bases, with 8 bases lying between them. CDR3 loop: CASSPSGYGYTF. Written as DNA, the CDR3 is TGTGCCAGCAGCCCCTCCGGGTATGGCTACACCTTC.

The count of this clonotype is one. The CDR3 reads CASSPALRGVTTDTQYF. The CDR3 DNA reads TGTGCCAGCAGCCCAGCACTCAGGGGCGTGACCACAGATACGCAGTATTTT. J is TRBJ2-3 and V is TRBV11-2; the D gene is possibly TRBD1 (6 bases). Germline V gene data show CDR1 as SGHAT and CDR2 as FQNNGV. Trimming shortened V by 5 bases and J by 2 bases, and 20 bases separated the two germline ends. The CDR3 is 17 residues long.

In this sample, this clonotype turned up a few times. The CDR3 here is CASSVSEQETQYF. The CDR3 DNA is TGTGCCAGCAGCGTGAGTGAACAAGAGACCCAGTACTTC. V and J are TRBV9 and TRBJ2-5, with no clear D. The V end lost 2 bases, the J end lost 2 bases, and 7 bases lay between the germline ends. The germline V gene encodes CDR1 SGDLS and CDR2 YYNGEE. The CDR3 length is 13 residues.